The T cell receptor (beta chain) described here comes from a study of OX40 agonist ivuxolimab in advanced cancers. Study-wide context: The treatment was a fully human IgG2 OX40 agonist, ivuxolimab.

Losses at the gene ends were 3 bases for V and 1 base for J; bases not matched to a gene: 5. CDR1 SGDLS and CDR2 YYNGEE come from the germline V gene. This CDR3 has 17 residues. The assay was immunoSEQ multiplex PCR, and TCRdb's table has in-frame clones only and misses some. The sample contains around 48,000 clones, around 80% of which appear only once. Sequences were derived from CD4+ or CD8+ T cells sorted from blood, sampled in a trial of the OX40 agonist ivuxolimab. The clonotype was recovered from an adult with an advanced solid tumor such as melanoma, head and neck, liver or kidney cancer. The V call is TRBV9, the J call TRBJ2-3, with 13 bases lining up with TRBD2. CDR3 DNA: TGTGCCAGCAGCGCGGGACTAGCGGGGTGGGGCACAGATACGCAGTATTTT. This translates into CASSAGLAGWGTDTQYF.